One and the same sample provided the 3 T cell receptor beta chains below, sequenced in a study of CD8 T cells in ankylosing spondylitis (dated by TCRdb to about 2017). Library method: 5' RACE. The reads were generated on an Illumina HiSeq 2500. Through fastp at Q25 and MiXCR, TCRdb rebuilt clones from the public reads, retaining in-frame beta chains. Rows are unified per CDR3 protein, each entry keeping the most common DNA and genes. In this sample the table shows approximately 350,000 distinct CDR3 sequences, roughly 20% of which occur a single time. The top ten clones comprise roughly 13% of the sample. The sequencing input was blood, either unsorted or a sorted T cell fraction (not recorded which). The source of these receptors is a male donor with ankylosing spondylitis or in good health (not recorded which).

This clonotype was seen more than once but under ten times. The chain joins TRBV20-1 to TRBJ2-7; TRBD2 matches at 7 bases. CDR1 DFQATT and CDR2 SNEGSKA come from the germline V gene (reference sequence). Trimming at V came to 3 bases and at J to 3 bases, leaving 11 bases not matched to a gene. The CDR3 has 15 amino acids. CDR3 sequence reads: CSARPQRGRLYEQYF. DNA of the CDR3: TGCAGTGCTAGGCCTCAGCGGGGCCGACTCTACGAGCAGTACTTC.

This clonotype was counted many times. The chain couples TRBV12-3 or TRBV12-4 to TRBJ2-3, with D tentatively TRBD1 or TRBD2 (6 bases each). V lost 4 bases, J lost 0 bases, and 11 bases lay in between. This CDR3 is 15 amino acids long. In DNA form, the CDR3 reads TGTGCCAGCAGTTCGGGGGCCCGTAGCACAGATACGCAGTATTTT. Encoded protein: CASSSGARSTDTQYF.

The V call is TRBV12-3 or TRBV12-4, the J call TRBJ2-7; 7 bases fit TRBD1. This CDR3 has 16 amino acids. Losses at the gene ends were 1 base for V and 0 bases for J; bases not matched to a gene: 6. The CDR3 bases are TGTGCCAGCAGTTTAGGGGGACAGCCGAGCTCCTACGAGCAGTACTTC. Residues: CASSLGGQPSSYEQYF.